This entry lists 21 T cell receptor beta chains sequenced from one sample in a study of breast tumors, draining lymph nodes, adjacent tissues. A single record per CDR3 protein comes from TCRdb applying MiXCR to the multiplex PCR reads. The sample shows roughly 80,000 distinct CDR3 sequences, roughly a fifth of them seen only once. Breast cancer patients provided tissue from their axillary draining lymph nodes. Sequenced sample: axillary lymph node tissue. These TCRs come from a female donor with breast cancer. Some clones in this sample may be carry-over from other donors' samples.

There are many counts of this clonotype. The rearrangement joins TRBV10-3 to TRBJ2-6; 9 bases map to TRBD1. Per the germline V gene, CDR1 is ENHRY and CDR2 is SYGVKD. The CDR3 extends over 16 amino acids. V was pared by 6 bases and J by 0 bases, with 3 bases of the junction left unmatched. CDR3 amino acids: CAIRGQGGSGANVLTF. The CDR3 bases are TGTGCCATCAGGGGACAGGGCGGCTCTGGGGCCAACGTCCTGACTTTC.

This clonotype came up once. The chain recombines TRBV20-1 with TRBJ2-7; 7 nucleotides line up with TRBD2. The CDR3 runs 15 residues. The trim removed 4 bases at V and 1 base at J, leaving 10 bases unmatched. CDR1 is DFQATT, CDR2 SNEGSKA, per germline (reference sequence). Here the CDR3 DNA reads TGCAGTGCTACCCCCCCTAGCGGAAATTCCTACGAGCAGTACTTC. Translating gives CSATPPSGNSYEQYF.

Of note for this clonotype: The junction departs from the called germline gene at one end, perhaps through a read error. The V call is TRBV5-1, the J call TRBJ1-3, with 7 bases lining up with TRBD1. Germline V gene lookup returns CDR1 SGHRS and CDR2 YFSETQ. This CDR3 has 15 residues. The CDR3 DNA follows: TGTGCCAGCAGCTTGGGGGACAGCTCGGGAAGCACCATATATTTT. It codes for CASSLGDSSGSTIYF.

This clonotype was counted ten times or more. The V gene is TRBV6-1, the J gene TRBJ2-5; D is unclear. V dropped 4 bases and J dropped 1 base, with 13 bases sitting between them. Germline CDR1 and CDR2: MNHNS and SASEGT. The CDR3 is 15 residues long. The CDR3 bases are TGTGCCAGCAGTGCCATCTTTGGCAGCCAAGAGACCCAGTACTTC. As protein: CASSAIFGSQETQYF.

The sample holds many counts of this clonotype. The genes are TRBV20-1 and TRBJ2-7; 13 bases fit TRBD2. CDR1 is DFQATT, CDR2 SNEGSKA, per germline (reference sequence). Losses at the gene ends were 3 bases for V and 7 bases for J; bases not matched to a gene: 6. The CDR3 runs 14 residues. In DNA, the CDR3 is TGCAGTGCTAGCCCCGGACTAGCGGGAGTAGAGCAGTACTTC. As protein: CSASPGLAGVEQYF.

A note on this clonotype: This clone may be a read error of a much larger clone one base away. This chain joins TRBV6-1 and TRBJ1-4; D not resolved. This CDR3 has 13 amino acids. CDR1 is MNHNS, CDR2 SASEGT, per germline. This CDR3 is CASSEAENEELFF. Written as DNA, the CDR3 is TGTGCCAGCAGTGAGGCAGAGAATGAAGAACTGTTTTTT.

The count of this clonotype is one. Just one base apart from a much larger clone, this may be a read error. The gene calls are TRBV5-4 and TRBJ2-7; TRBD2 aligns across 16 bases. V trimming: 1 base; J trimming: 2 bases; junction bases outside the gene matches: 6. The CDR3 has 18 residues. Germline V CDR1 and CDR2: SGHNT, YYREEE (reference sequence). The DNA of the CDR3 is TGTGCCAGCAGCTTGCCGGGACTAGCGGGAGGGGGGGCCTACGAGCAGTACTTC. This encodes CASSLPGLAGGGAYEQYF.

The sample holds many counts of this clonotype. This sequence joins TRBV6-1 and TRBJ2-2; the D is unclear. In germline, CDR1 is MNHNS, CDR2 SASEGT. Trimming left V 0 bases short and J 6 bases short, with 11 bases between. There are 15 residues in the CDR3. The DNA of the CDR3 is TGTGCCAGCAGTGAAGCGCTTGGTAGGGCCGGGGAGCTGTTTTTT. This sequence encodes CASSEALGRAGELFF.

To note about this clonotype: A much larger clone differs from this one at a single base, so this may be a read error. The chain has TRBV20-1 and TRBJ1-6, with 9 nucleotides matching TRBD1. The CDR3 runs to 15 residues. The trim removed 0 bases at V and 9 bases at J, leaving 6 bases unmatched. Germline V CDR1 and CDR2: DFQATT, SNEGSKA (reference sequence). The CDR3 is CSAREVQGAGSPLHF. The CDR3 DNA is TGCAGTGCTAGAGAGGTACAGGGGGCCGGTTCACCCCTCCACTTT.

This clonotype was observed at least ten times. CDR3 in DNA: TGTGCCAGCAGCGTAGCGTGGGACGGGGGATCACCCCTCCACTTT. Translating it yields CASSVAWDGGSPLHF. The chain recombines TRBV9 with TRBJ1-6, with a tentative D call TRBD1 (5 bases). The CDR3 is made up of 15 amino acids. Per the germline V gene, CDR1 is SGDLS and CDR2 is YYNGEE. V was clipped by 0 bases and J by 10 bases, with 14 bases between them.

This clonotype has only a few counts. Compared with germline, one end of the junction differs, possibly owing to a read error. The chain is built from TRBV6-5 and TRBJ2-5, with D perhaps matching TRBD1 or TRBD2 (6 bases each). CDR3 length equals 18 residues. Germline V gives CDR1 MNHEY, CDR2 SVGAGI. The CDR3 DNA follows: TGTGCCAGCAGTTACTCAAGGGGGGTAGACAAGGCCCAAGGGACCCAGTACTTC. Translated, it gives CASSYSRGVDKAQGTQYF.

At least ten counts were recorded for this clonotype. CDR3 coding DNA: TGTGCCACCAGTCATAGCCAGGGAGACAATCAGCCCCAGCATTTT. This codes for CATSHSQGDNQPQHF. V is TRBV24-1 and J is TRBJ1-5; maybe TRBD1 (5 bases). CDR1 and CDR2 (germline): KGHDR, SFDVKD. The CDR3 extends over 15 amino acids. The V end lost 6 bases, the J end lost 3 bases, and 14 bases lay between the germline ends.

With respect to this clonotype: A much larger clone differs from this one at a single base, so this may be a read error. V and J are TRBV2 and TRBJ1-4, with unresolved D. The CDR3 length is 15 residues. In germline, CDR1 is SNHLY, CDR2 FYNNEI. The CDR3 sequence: CASSKTDGSNKKLFF. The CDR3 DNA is TGTGCCAGCAGTAAAACGGACGGTTCTAATAAAAAACTGTTTTTT.

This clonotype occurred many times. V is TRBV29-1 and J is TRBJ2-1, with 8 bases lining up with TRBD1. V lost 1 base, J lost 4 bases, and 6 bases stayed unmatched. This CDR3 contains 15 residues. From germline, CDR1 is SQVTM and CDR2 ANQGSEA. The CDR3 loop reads CSVEGTGKNYNEQFF. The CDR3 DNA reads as TGCAGCGTTGAAGGGACAGGGAAGAATTACAATGAGCAGTTCTTC.

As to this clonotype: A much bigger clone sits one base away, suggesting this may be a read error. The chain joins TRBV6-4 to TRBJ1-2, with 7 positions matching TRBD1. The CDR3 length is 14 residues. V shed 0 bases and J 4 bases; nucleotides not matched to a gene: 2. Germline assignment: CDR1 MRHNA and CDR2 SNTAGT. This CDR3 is CASSDSQGIYGYTF. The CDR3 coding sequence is TGTGCCAGCAGTGACTCACAGGGGATCTATGGCTACACCTTC.

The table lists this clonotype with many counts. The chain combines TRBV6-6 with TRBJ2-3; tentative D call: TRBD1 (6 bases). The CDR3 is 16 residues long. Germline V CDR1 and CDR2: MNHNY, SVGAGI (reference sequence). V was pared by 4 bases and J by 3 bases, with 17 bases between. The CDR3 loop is CASSFLQGLLTDTQYF. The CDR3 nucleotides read TGTGCCAGCAGTTTCCTACAGGGCCTCCTAACAGATACGCAGTATTTT.

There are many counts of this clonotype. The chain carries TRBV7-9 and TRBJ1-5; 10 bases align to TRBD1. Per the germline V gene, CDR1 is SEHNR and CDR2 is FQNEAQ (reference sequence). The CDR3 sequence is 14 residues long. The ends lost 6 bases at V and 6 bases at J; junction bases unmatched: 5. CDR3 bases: TGTGCCAGCAGTCCGGGACAGGGGAGTCAGCCCCAGCATTTT. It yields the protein CASSPGQGSQPQHF.

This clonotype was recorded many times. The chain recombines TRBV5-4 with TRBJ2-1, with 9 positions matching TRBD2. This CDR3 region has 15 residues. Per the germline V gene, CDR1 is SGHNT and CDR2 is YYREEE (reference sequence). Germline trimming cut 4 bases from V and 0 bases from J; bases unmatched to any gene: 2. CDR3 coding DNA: TGTGCCAGCAGCGTTAGCGGGAGCTCCTACAATGAGCAGTTCTTC. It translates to CASSVSGSSYNEQFF.

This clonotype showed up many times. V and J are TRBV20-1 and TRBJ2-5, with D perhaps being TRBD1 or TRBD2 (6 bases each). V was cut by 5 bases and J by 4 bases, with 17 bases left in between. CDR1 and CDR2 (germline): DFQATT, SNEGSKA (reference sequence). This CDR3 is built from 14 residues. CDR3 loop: CSALSGEDGETQYF. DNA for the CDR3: TGCAGTGCTCTCTCAGGGGAGGATGGAGAGACCCAGTACTTC.

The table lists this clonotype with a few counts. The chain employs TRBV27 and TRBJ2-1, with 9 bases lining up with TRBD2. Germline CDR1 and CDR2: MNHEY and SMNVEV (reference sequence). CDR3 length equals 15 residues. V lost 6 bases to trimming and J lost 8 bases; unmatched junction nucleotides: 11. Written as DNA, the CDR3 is TGTGCCAGCAGCCGAAGAGCGGGAGGTATAGATGAGCAGTTCTTC. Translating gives CASSRRAGGIDEQFF.

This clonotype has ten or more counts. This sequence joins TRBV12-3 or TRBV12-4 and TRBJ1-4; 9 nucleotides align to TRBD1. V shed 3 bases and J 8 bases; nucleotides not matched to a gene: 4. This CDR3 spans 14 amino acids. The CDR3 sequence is CASSLGQGREKLFF. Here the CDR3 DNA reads TGTGCCAGCAGTTTGGGACAGGGAAGGGAAAAACTGTTTTTT.